The source of this T cell receptor beta chain is a study of T-cell reconstitution after alpha-beta-depleted transplantation in children. Overall study findings and caveats: A year had passed since transplant, and T-cell counts and diversity by then came mostly from newly produced T cells.

In the case of this clonotype: Its antigen is not known.

Germline values: CDR1 MNHNS, CDR2 SASEGT. The CDR3 extends over 14 amino acids. Trimming took 5 bases from V and 4 from J, leaving 14 bases between them. The library targeted TCRbeta and was prepared with unique molecular identifiers. TCRdb re-derived calls from the PCR reads in MiXCR, one entry per CDR3 protein. Here the sample spans about 580,000 distinct CDR3 sequences, 23% being singletons. The sequence came from a boy in the first two years of life who had a stem cell transplant for acute myeloid leukemia, so the T cells may come from the graft donor. The sequencing here drew on PBMCs, mostly from graft donor cells, taken 360 days after TCRalphabeta/CD19-depleted stem cell transplant. V gene TRBV6-1 combines with J gene TRBJ1-1, with D unclear. The CDR3: CASSQTALSTEAFF. DNA for the CDR3: TGTGCCAGCAGTCAGACGGCTCTGAGCACTGAAGCTTTCTTT.